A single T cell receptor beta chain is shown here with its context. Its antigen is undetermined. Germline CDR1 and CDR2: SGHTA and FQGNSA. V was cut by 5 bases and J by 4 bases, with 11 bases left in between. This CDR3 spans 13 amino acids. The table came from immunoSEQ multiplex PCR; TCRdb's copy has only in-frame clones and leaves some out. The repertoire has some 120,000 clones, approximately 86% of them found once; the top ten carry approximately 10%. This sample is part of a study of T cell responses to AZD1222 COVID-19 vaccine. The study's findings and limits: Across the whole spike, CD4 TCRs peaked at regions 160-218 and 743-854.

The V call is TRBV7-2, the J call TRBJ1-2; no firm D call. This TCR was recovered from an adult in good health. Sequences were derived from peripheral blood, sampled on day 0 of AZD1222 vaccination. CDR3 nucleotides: TGTGCCAGCAGCCCAGCAGTCCTCTATGGCTACACCTTC. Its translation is CASSPAVLYGYTF.